The source of this T cell receptor beta chain is a study of blood T cell repertoires in COVID-19. At the level of the study: PBMCs, B-cell-depleted T cells, or T cells were the source of the cDNA or gDNA that made up the material.

TCRdb's table, derived via immunoSEQ multiplex PCR, lists solely in-frame clones and lacks some. The sample yields some 370,000 clones, roughly four fifths seen once. Each participant's cohort was designated according to participant-reported clinical history. The length of the CDR3 is 15 residues. V trimming: 3 bases; J trimming: 5 bases; junction bases outside the gene matches: 7. Looked up from germline, CDR1 is SGDLS and CDR2 is YYNGEE. The TCR was taken from a woman aged 45-65 years who had recovered from COVID-19. The specimen sequenced was PBMCs or T cells enriched from blood (not recorded which). The rearrangement links TRBV9 to TRBJ2-1; 8 nucleotides line up with TRBD1. The CDR3 spells CASSAGQGSHNEQFF. In nucleotides, the CDR3 is TGTGCCAGCAGCGCCGGACAGGGATCTCACAATGAGCAGTTCTTC. The full variable domain, in which reference TRBV9 and TRBJ2-1 provide the parts outside the CDR3, is DSGVTQTPKHLITATGQRVTLRCSPRSGDLSVYWYQQSLDQGLQFLIQYYNGEERAKGNILERFSAQQFPDLHSELNLSSLELGDSALYFCASSAGQGSHNEQFFGPGTRLTVL.